The rows below give T cell receptor beta chains drawn from one sample of a study of cytomegalovirus exposure and HLA in healthy donors. This table comes from immunoSEQ multiplex PCR, and its TCRdb copy is limited to in-frame clones, with some not included. The table shows 100,000 to 150,000 clones, with under 80% occurring only once. Sequencing used PBMCs. The receptor set was obtained from a woman aged 60 to 75 in good health and CMV-seropositive. Each CDR3 is given with its conserved first and last residue. A D gene is named only where the DNA matches it firmly. A row's size may be missing; if present it is once, few, many or a size class.

v_call,clone_size,d_call,j_call,cdr3_nt,cdr3_aa
TRBV14,NA,TRBD2,TRBJ2-1,TGTGCCAGCAGCTATCAGCGGGAGGTCTTCAATGAGCAGTTCTTC,CASSYQREVFNEQFF
TRBV11-2,NA,NA,TRBJ2-3,TGTGCCAGCAGCTTAGGTTTGGGCAGCCACCCCAGCACAGATACGCAGTATTTT,CASSLGLGSHPSTDTQYF
TRBV5-1,few,TRBD1,TRBJ1-2,TGCGCCAGCAGCGAACCGGGACAGGTCAATGGCTACACCTTC,CASSEPGQVNGYTF
TRBV7-2,NA,NA,TRBJ2-4,TGTGCCAGCAGCGAGGGAGTAAACATTCAGTACTTC,CASSEGVNIQYF
TRBV27,few,TRBD1,TRBJ1-2,TGTGCCAGCAGTTTAATGTCCTGGACAGGGCCTAATGGCTACACCTTC,CASSLMSWTGPNGYTF
TRBV5-4,NA,NA,TRBJ1-2,TGTGCCAGCAGCTTGGGGCAGATCGGCTACACCTTC,CASSLGQIGYTF
TRBV4-3,NA,NA,TRBJ2-1,TGCGCCAGCAGCCTATCGCCGACTAAGAACAATGAGCAGTTCTTC,CASSLSPTKNNEQFF
TRBV5-4,NA,TRBD1,TRBJ1-4,TGTGCCAGCAGCGCGGGACAGGGGTACGGTAATGAAAAACTGTTTTTT,CASSAGQGYGNEKLFF
TRBV4-2,NA,NA,TRBJ1-1,TGTGCCGGCAGCCAAGATACCAGGGATGAAGCTTTCTTT,CAGSQDTRDEAFF
TRBV23-1,NA,NA,TRBJ2-7,TGCGCCAGCAGTCAATCATGGCGGGGACAGAAATTCACCCTTACCTACGAGCAGTACTTC,CASSQSWRGQKFTLTYEQYF
TRBV9,NA,NA,TRBJ2-2,TGTGCCAGCAGCGTAGGGAGCACCGGGGAGCTGTTTTTT,CASSVGSTGELFF
TRBV5-1,NA,NA,TRBJ1-2,TGCGCCAGCAGCTTCCTAGGGGCAGGGCTCGGCTACACCTTC,CASSFLGAGLGYTF
TRBV6-1,NA,NA,TRBJ2-6,TGTGCCAGCAGTGAAGCCAGGGTAGTGGGGGCCAACGTCCTGACTTTC,CASSEARVVGANVLTF
TRBV7-9,NA,NA,TRBJ2-1,TGTGCCAGCAGCCTAGTTAAAGCGGATCGATTCTCCTACAATGAGCAGTTCTTC,CASSLVKADRFSYNEQFF
TRBV25-1,NA,TRBD2,TRBJ2-1,TGTGCCAGCAGTCCTGAGGGGACTAGCGGGTACAATGAGCAGTTCTTC,CASSPEGTSGYNEQFF
TRBV7-9,NA,TRBD1,TRBJ2-5,TGTGCCAGCAGCCCCCAGGACAGGGCTGTACAAGAGACCCAGTACTTC,CASSPQDRAVQETQYF
TRBV7-2,NA,NA,TRBJ2-5,TGTGCCAGCACCTATCAAAGGGGGGGCGGGGAGACCCAGTACTTC,CASTYQRGGGETQYF
TRBV30,NA,TRBD1,TRBJ2-1,TGTGCCGGGAACGGACAGGTTCGGGCCTACAATGAACAGTTCTTC,CAGNGQVRAYNEQFF
TRBV2,NA,TRBD1,TRBJ1-3,TGTGCCAGCAGTGACCAGGGGGTTGCTGGAAACACCATATATTTT,CASSDQGVAGNTIYF
TRBV2,NA,NA,TRBJ1-2,TGTGCCAGCAGTATTGGACAGACTATCTATGGCTACACCTTC,CASSIGQTIYGYTF
TRBV7-2,NA,TRBD1,TRBJ2-1,TGTGCCAGCAGCAGCCGGGACAGGGGTACCCATGAGCAGTTCTTC,CASSSRDRGTHEQFF
TRBV11-2,NA,TRBD2,TRBJ2-7,TGTGCCAGCAGCTTAGGGGCCAGCGGGAGATCCTACGAGCAGTACTTC,CASSLGASGRSYEQYF
TRBV30,NA,NA,TRBJ2-4,TGTGCCTGGAGTGCCCAGGTTACTATTCAGTACTTC,CAWSAQVTIQYF
TRBV28,NA,NA,TRBJ1-2,TGTGCCAGCAGTCTGATTGTGAGTCCTAAATATGGCTACACCTTC,CASSLIVSPKYGYTF
TRBV7-9,NA,NA,TRBJ2-7,TGTGCCAGCAGCTTAGCGGGGACTCGGTCCGAGCAGTACTTC,CASSLAGTRSEQYF
TRBV5-4,once,NA,TRBJ1-2,TGTGCCAGCAGCCCCAACAACCTACTCCAGGGATTCTATGGCTACACCTTC,CASSPNNLLQGFYGYTF
TRBV7-2,NA,NA,TRBJ2-3,TGTGCCAGCAGCTCTGGGGCTATACCTACAGATACGCAGTATTTT,CASSSGAIPTDTQYF
TRBV5-1,NA,NA,TRBJ2-5,TGCGCCAGCAGCAGCGGACAGTACCAAGAGACCCAGTACTTC,CASSSGQYQETQYF
TRBV5-1,NA,NA,TRBJ2-2,TGCGCCAGCAGTTTTAGACAAGTCACCGGGGAGCTGTTTTTT,CASSFRQVTGELFF